Described below is a single TCR beta chain sequence and its context. CDR1 LGHDT and CDR2 YNNKEL come from the germline V gene (reference sequence). The length of the CDR3 is 18 residues. Trimming left V 3 bases short and J 5 bases short, with 24 bases between. Methods used by the authors: Estimates of nucleated cell counts were drawn from the amplification of reference gene primers. Profiled with immunoSEQ multiplex PCR; TCRdb holds only in-frame clones, not every one. V, J and clone size are taken as reported in that table, and D and trimming were inferred from the DNA itself. This table holds 130,000 or so clones, roughly four fifths found once. This sample was taken from a study of blood T cell repertoires in COVID-19. Study-wide background: PBMCs, B-cell-depleted T cells, or T cells provided the cDNA or gDNA that made up the material.

The sequenced material came from PBMCs or T cells enriched from blood (not recorded which). This receptor was obtained from a woman between 50 and 59 years old with acute COVID-19. V usage is TRBV3-1 (or the pseudogene TRBV3-2) and J usage is TRBJ2-3; the D gene is possibly TRBD2 (5 bases). In nucleotides, the CDR3 is TGTGCCAGCAGCCACTTCGTTCGGGTGGGAGTGGGCGGAGATACGCAGTATTTT. Translated: CASSHFVRVGVGGDTQYF.